The 27 T cell receptor beta chains below come from one sample, sequenced in a study of identical twins. TCRdb re-called the 5' RACE reads with MiXCR, one entry per CDR3 protein. Of approximately 410,000 distinct CDR3 sequences in the sample, less than 20% were seen once. Sequenced sample: naive T cells sorted from blood. All receptors derive from a man aged 45-65 years in good health.

J is TRBJ1-4 and V is TRBV12-3 or TRBV12-4; perhaps TRBD1 as D (6 bases). V gave up 3 bases and J gave up 8 bases, with 13 bases separating them. The CDR3 sequence is 14 residues long. CDR3 sequence reads: CASSLGGPLEKLFF. The CDR3 DNA sequence: TGTGCCAGCAGTTTGGGGGGGCCTCTAGAAAAACTGTTTTTT.

The rearrangement links TRBV12-3 or TRBV12-4 to TRBJ2-5; 12 nucleotides match TRBD2. This CDR3 has 22 amino acids. The J segment lost 1 base and the V segment lost 0 bases, leaving 18 bases of the junction unmatched. The CDR3 region is CASSLALIRTSGARGFQETQYF. The CDR3 DNA is TGTGCCAGCAGTTTAGCGCTCATTAGGACTAGCGGGGCCCGCGGATTCCAAGAGACCCAGTACTTC.

This clonotype has a handful of counts. The rearrangement joins TRBV6-5 to TRBJ2-3; D perhaps matches TRBD1 (7 bases). Germline V lookup: CDR1 MNHEY, CDR2 SVGAGI. The CDR3 sequence is 15 residues long. V lost 3 bases, J lost 4 bases, and 14 bases lay in between. CDR3 nucleotide sequence: TGTGCCAGCAGTTATGCCCAGGGGGAGGCAGATACGCAGTATTTT. Its translation: CASSYAQGEADTQYF.

This clonotype was observed a handful of times. The J gene is TRBJ1-2, the V gene TRBV20-1; unclear D gene. CDR1 is DFQATT and CDR2 is SNEGSKA in the germline V gene (reference sequence). The germline V and J ends were trimmed by 3 bases and 8 bases, with 19 bases remaining between them. CDR3 length equals 14 residues. In DNA form, the CDR3 reads TGCAGTGCTAGCTCCTCAGACTACGCAAGGGGCTACACCTTC. Translation gives CSASSSDYARGYTF.

This clonotype came up a few times. CDR3 sequence (DNA): TGCGCCAGCAGCCAAACCGCGTCGGGGAGGGAGGCTGAAGCTTTCTTT. This codes for CASSQTASGREAEAFF. The chain uses TRBV4-3 and TRBJ1-1; D uncertain. Between the trimmed V and J ends, which lost 2 bases and 6 bases, there was a span of 19 bases. CDR3 size: 16 residues. From germline, CDR1 is LGHNA and CDR2 YSLEER.

At least ten counts were recorded for this clonotype. V gene TRBV20-1 combines with J gene TRBJ2-5; TRBD2 is a possible D gene (6 bases). The CDR3 covers 13 residues. Germline CDR1 and CDR2: DFQATT and SNEGSKA (reference sequence). The germline V and J ends were trimmed by 5 bases and 4 bases, with 14 bases remaining between them. CDR3 sequence (DNA): TGCAGTGCTCCTCCGACCGGGAGAGAGACCCAGTACTTC. Translated: CSAPPTGRETQYF.

This clonotype was counted only a few times. The CDR3 nucleotides read TGCAGTGTGGTGACAGGCCTTATCAATGAGCAGTTCTTC. It encodes CSVVTGLINEQFF. The V call is TRBV20-1, the J call TRBJ2-1; a possible D gene is TRBD1 (6 bases). The CDR3 runs 13 residues. V gave up 7 bases and J gave up 6 bases, with 16 bases separating them. The germline gives CDR1 DFQATT, CDR2 SNEGSKA (reference sequence).

This clonotype was seen at least ten times. The V and J genes are TRBV11-2 and TRBJ2-3; 10 nucleotides agree with TRBD1. Looked up from germline, CDR1 is SGHAT and CDR2 is FQNNGV. The CDR3 is 20 amino acids. V lost 0 bases, J lost 2 bases, and 14 bases stayed unmatched. CDR3 protein: CASSLESWTGGFEDTDTQYF. CDR3 DNA sequence: TGTGCCAGCAGCTTAGAGTCTTGGACAGGGGGTTTTGAAGACACAGATACGCAGTATTTT.

The V and J genes are TRBV7-6 and TRBJ2-5, with D possibly matching TRBD2 (5 bases). Trimming took 5 bases from V and 0 from J, leaving 16 bases between them. Germline CDR1 and CDR2: SGHVS and FNYEAQ. The CDR3 has 16 amino acids. The CDR3 coding sequence is TGTGCCAGCAGCCGATTTCAGTCGGGATACCAAGAGACCCAGTACTTC. It specifies CASSRFQSGYQETQYF. Variable domain in full (rest from reference TRBV7-6 and TRBJ2-5): GAGVSQSPRYKVTKRGQDVALRCDPISGHVSLYWYRQALGQGPEFLTYFNYEAQQDKSGLPNDRFSAERPEGSISTLTIQRTEQRDSAMYRCASSRFQSGYQETQYFGPGTRLLVL.

The rearrangement links TRBV6-1 to TRBJ1-5, with a possible D match to TRBD1 (5 bases). The CDR3 consists of 15 residues. Germline V gene data show CDR1 as MNHNS and CDR2 as SASEGT. V was shortened by 2 bases and J by 1 base, with 9 bases between the two germline ends. CDR3 DNA: TGTGCCAGCAGTGAATGGGACGCCAGCAATCAGCCCCAGCATTTT. Protein: CASSEWDASNQPQHF.

The rearrangement uses TRBV7-8 and TRBJ1-6; D may be TRBD1 (6 bases). The CDR3 is 20 residues long. V gave up 0 bases and J gave up 6 bases, with 24 bases separating them. Germline lookup yields CDR1 SGHVS and CDR2 FQNEAQ. CDR3 residues: CASSLAGLDWDTRANSPLHF. Here the CDR3 DNA reads TGTGCCAGCAGCTTAGCGGGTTTAGATTGGGACACAAGGGCTAATTCACCCCTCCACTTT.

The V and J genes are TRBV20-1 and TRBJ2-7; TRBD1 matches 11 bases. The CDR3 loop spans 14 amino acids. In germline, CDR1 is DFQATT, CDR2 SNEGSKA (reference sequence). The V segment lost 3 bases and the J segment 5 bases; nucleotides outside the gene matches: 6. DNA for the CDR3: TGCAGTGCTAGCGAGGGACAGGGGGTCGACGAGCAGTACTTC. Translation: CSASEGQGVDEQYF.

This clonotype was detected ten times or more. The chain uses TRBV4-1 and TRBJ2-5; perhaps TRBD1 as D (7 bases). Looked up from germline, CDR1 is MGHRA and CDR2 is YSYEKL. The CDR3 consists of 15 residues. Trimming removed 3 bases from V and 1 base from J, with 12 bases in between. CDR3: CASSQGGQTQETQYF. Written as DNA, the CDR3 is TGCGCCAGCAGCCAGGGGGGACAGACCCAAGAGACCCAGTACTTC.

This clonotype was counted ten times or more. J is TRBJ1-6 and V is TRBV20-1; unclear D gene. The CDR3 has 12 amino acids. Trimming took off 1 base at V and 7 bases at J, with 5 bases between the two ends. Looked up from germline, CDR1 is DFQATT and CDR2 is SNEGSKA (reference sequence). The CDR3 bases are TGCAGTGCTAGAGTTGGGAATTCACCCCTCCACTTT. It is translated as CSARVGNSPLHF.

The rearrangement joins TRBV20-1 to TRBJ1-2, with TRBD1 matching 10 bases. The CDR3 totals 13 residues. Germline values: CDR1 DFQATT, CDR2 SNEGSKA (reference sequence). V lost 5 bases, J lost 8 bases, and 8 bases stayed unmatched. The CDR3 loop reads CSAASGTGDGYTF. DNA of the CDR3: TGCAGTGCTGCCTCCGGGACAGGGGACGGCTACACCTTC.

This clonotype was seen at least ten times. CDR3 in amino acids: CSARNLGEGYYEQYF. The CDR3 DNA reads as TGCAGTGCTAGAAATCTTGGGGAGGGGTACTACGAGCAGTACTTC. The J gene is TRBJ2-7, the V gene TRBV20-1, with 7 bases lining up with TRBD2. Looked up from germline, CDR1 is DFQATT and CDR2 is SNEGSKA (reference sequence). CDR3 length equals 15 residues. V was pared by 2 bases and J by 3 bases, with 10 bases of the junction left unmatched.

This clonotype was observed a handful of times. This chain joins TRBV6-2 or TRBV6-3 and TRBJ2-1; TRBD2 agrees at 8 bases. Germline V lookup: CDR1 MNHEY, CDR2 SVGEGT. V lost 5 bases and J lost 0; bases outside the gene matches: 21. The CDR3 runs 21 residues. The CDR3 spells CASSLRRAPWAGGRSYNEQFF. The CDR3, as DNA: TGTGCCAGCAGTCTCCGCAGGGCACCGTGGGCGGGAGGCCGCTCCTACAATGAGCAGTTCTTC.

This clonotype was seen at least ten times. The rearrangement joins TRBV12-3 or TRBV12-4 to TRBJ2-2; D gene uncertain. The CDR3 has 11 residues. V was pared by 6 bases and J by 5 bases, with 4 bases between. CDR3 protein: CASRLTGELFF. The CDR3 DNA follows: TGTGCCAGCAGGTTGACCGGGGAGCTGTTTTTT.

This clonotype was observed at least ten times. CDR3 residues: CASSEYRTGYNTGELFF. Written as DNA, the CDR3 is TGTGCCAGCAGTGAATATCGGACAGGCTATAACACCGGGGAGCTGTTTTTT. The V and J genes are TRBV25-1 and TRBJ2-2, with 7 positions matching TRBD1. Trimming at V came to 0 bases and at J to 2 bases, leaving 6 bases not matched to a gene. CDR1 is MGHDK, CDR2 SYGVNS, per germline. CDR3 length: 17 amino acids.

This clonotype was counted only a few times. The DNA for the CDR3 is TGTGCCAGCAGCTCTTTCGGACAGGAAGCTTTCTATGGCTACACCTTC. Its protein product is CASSSFGQEAFYGYTF. V usage is TRBV5-5 and J usage is TRBJ1-2; TRBD1 agrees at 7 bases. Germline CDR1 and CDR2: SGHKS and YYEKEE (reference sequence). The V and J ends lost 3 bases and 4 bases, in that order; junction bases with no gene match: 12. The CDR3 runs to 16 residues.

This chain links TRBV12-3 or TRBV12-4 with TRBJ2-7, with D unclear. This CDR3 region has 14 residues. The V end was cut by 1 base, the J end by 6 bases, with 13 bases between. The CDR3 nucleotides are TGTGCCAGCAGTTTAGGGCAGGCCTGGGGCGAGCAGTACTTC. Translated: CASSLGQAWGEQYF.

The chain links TRBV7-9 to TRBJ2-3; D is undetermined. V lost 11 bases, J lost 0 bases, and 6 bases lay in between. Germline-derived CDR1 and CDR2 are SEHNR and FQNEAQ (reference sequence). This CDR3 spans 11 amino acids. CDR3 residues: CAVGSTDTQYF. The CDR3 coding sequence is TGTGCCGTCGGGAGCACAGATACGCAGTATTTT.

This clonotype was seen more than once but under ten times. The V gene is TRBV12-3 or TRBV12-4, the J gene TRBJ2-3; 14 bases fit TRBD2. This CDR3 is 18 amino acids long. V was pared by 3 bases and J by 10 bases, with 15 bases of the junction left unmatched. The CDR3 region has the DNA TGTGCCAGCAGTTTGACTAGCGGGAGGGCCAACTGGCTACATCCGCAGTATTTT. It translates to CASSLTSGRANWLHPQYF.

This clonotype was seen more than once but under ten times. The CDR3 nucleotides read TGTGCCAGCAGTTACGGCGTAGAGGACTATGGCTACACCTTC. Translated: CASSYGVEDYGYTF. This rearrangement joins TRBV6-2 or TRBV6-3 to TRBJ1-2; D gene uncertain. Germline CDR1 reads MNHEY; CDR2 reads SVGEGT. The CDR3 loop spans 14 amino acids. The V and J ends lost 2 bases and 3 bases respectively, with 10 bases between them.

The chain couples TRBV4-1 to TRBJ2-5; D is uncertain. The CDR3 is made up of 15 amino acids. Germline V gene lookup returns CDR1 MGHRA and CDR2 YSYEKL. V was clipped by 4 bases and J by 2 bases, with 14 bases between them. The DNA for the CDR3 is TGCGCCAGCAGCCCAACATTCAACAGACAAGAGACCCAGTACTTC. Residues: CASSPTFNRQETQYF.

Only a few counts were recorded for this clonotype. This sequence joins TRBV28 and TRBJ2-1, with D unresolved. The CDR3 consists of 12 residues. Between the trimmed V and J ends, which lost 3 bases and 7 bases, there was a span of 7 bases. CDR1 and CDR2 from the germline V gene are MDHEN and SYDVKM. In DNA, the CDR3 is TGTGCCAGCAGTTTCACGAGGAATGAGCAGTTCTTC. Protein product: CASSFTRNEQFF.

This clonotype was seen ten or more times. V is TRBV6-5 and J is TRBJ2-7; unclear D gene. The length of the CDR3 is 11 residues. Germline V gene data show CDR1 as MNHEY and CDR2 as SVGAGI. The V end was cut by 5 bases, the J end by 5 bases, with 7 bases between. CDR3 bases: TGTGCCAGCAGTCAACTAAACGAGCAGTACTTC. Its protein is CASSQLNEQYF.